Sequencing of this T cell receptor beta chain was carried out in a study of shared clonotypes between healthy human individuals. Study observations and caveats: Some clonotypes were shared by all four sorted-subset donors, while others were not shared. The non-shared ones had lower generation probabilities than the shared ones.

A deep-level run was used for the assay. Using about 220 ng DNA, 30,000 or so T cell genomes, the sorted-subset replicate PCRs were run. Data came from immunoSEQ multiplex PCR; TCRdb stores just in-frame clones and leaves some out. The sample gives 2 million to 2.5 million clones, roughly 95% of which show up once; 0.1% to 0.15% is in the top ten. On this clone: Its target is not known.

The source is a man aged 18 to 29 in good health. The sample taken for sequencing was naive CD4+ T cells sorted from blood. Subset denoted: CD45RA+ positively selected.

The CDR3 DNA is TGTGCCTGGAGTGGCGGGTACACCGGGGAGCTGTTTTTT. It yields the protein CAWSGGYTGELFF. The V and J genes are TRBV30 and TRBJ2-2; D perhaps matches TRBD2 (5 bases). CDR1 GTSNPN and CDR2 SVGIG come from the germline V gene (reference sequence). V was shortened by 1 base and J by 3 bases, with 6 bases between the two germline ends. This CDR3 contains 13 residues.